This TCR beta chain was captured by sequencing in a study of neurological immune-mediated disorders. TCRdb independently ran MiXCR on the 5' RACE reads; one entry per CDR3 protein. Among 60,000 to 85,000 distinct CDR3 sequences listed, around 5% were seen once. This clonotype was seen at least ten times. The target antigen is unknown. Study-wide points: Phylogenetic grouping assigned the repertoires of 18 of 34 multiple sclerosis patients to a single cluster of related CDR3 sequences. This cluster may be a repertoire-level signature. The greatest TCR clonal expansion appeared in HTLV-1-associated myelopathy and the smallest, falling below healthy controls, in multiple sclerosis.

The sample was PBMCs. The clonotype originates from a woman between 70 and 85 years old with multiple sclerosis.

CDR3 nucleotides: TGCAGTGCTCCCTCGGGGTGGGACAATGAGCAGTTCTTC. Residues: CSAPSGWDNEQFF. The chain combines TRBV20-1 with TRBJ2-1, with D perhaps TRBD2 (5 bases). CDR3 length equals 13 residues. The germline V and J ends were trimmed by 5 bases and 5 bases, with 13 bases remaining between them. The germline V gene has CDR1 DFQATT and CDR2 SNEGSKA (reference sequence).